This T cell receptor beta chain was sequenced during a study of T cells in tuberculosis. Looking at the study overall: A South African cohort included IGRA-negative adolescents, latently infected IGRA-positive adolescents and adults with active tuberculosis.

Using immunoSEQ multiplex PCR, the repertoire was profiled, and TCRdb retains in-frame clones only, with some absent. The table lists 25,000 to 35,000 clones, 90% to 95% of them singletons, with around 7% in the top ten. The time point is: new active TB diagnosis, blood taken before or within 7 days of starting treatment. Looked up from germline, CDR1 is MDHEN and CDR2 is SYDVKM. V lost 5 bases and J 0 bases, leaving 17 bases between the germline ends. The CDR3 sequence is 17 residues long. Sample: PBMCs, taken at tuberculosis diagnosis. The source is an adult with tuberculosis. The rearrangement links TRBV28 to TRBJ1-5; D possibly corresponds to TRBD1 (6 bases). In DNA form, the CDR3 reads TGTGCCAGCAGTACCCGGGACACCCAATATAGCAATCAGCCCCAGCATTTT. This sequence encodes CASSTRDTQYSNQPQHF.